These 6 T cell receptor beta chains originate from one sample sequenced in a study of CD4 T cells in relation to SARS-CoV-2 and coronaviruses. Repertoires were generated with immunoSEQ multiplex PCR, while TCRdb's copy carries only in-frame clones and drops some. In the table there are some 60,000 clones, about 92% of which are singletons. The sequencing input was naive CD4+ T cells from PBMCs. Regarding subset: naive CD4+ T cells isolated by negative enrichment. The origin of the receptors is an adult with COVID-19.

The chain is built from TRBV7-2 and TRBJ1-5; D remains ambiguous. The CDR3 sequence is 13 residues long. V lost 5 bases, J lost 7 bases, and 12 bases lay in between. Germline assignment: CDR1 SGHTA and CDR2 FQGNSA. The DNA for the CDR3 is TGTGCCAGCAGCCCCGATGGCCGACAGCCCCAGCATTTT. It codes for CASSPDGRQPQHF.

The V and J genes are TRBV18 and TRBJ2-3, with D possibly matching TRBD1 (6 bases). The V gene lost 5 bases and the J gene lost 6 bases, with 18 bases spanning the gap. The CDR3 extends over 15 amino acids. CDR1 and CDR2 from the germline V gene are KGHSH and LQKENI. The CDR3 reads CASSSSLVGADTQYF. The CDR3 DNA reads TGTGCCAGCTCAAGCTCTCTGGTGGGGGCCGATACGCAGTATTTT.

The chain is built from TRBV2 and TRBJ2-1, with D possibly TRBD2 on 6 matching bases. Germline V gives CDR1 SNHLY, CDR2 FYNNEI. The CDR3 is made up of 15 amino acids. Trimming shortened V by 0 bases and J by 5 bases, and 11 bases separated the two germline ends. The CDR3 sequence: CASSEAGSANNEQFF. The CDR3 DNA sequence: TGTGCCAGCAGTGAAGCCGGGAGCGCAAACAATGAGCAGTTCTTC.

The chain recombines TRBV29-1 with TRBJ1-5, with D possibly TRBD1 on 5 matching bases. Germline V lookup: CDR1 SQVTM, CDR2 ANQGSEA. V dropped 4 bases and J dropped 3 bases, with 13 bases sitting between them. The CDR3 covers 14 residues. CDR3 DNA sequence: TGCAGCGTTGTATTAGGGGACCCCAATCAGCCCCAGCATTTT. Residues: CSVVLGDPNQPQHF.

The CDR3 is CASSERWTEIISNEQFF. The CDR3 DNA follows: TGCGCCAGCAGCGAGCGATGGACGGAAATTATATCGAATGAGCAGTTCTTC. The chain combines TRBV4-1 with TRBJ2-1; no firm D call. The CDR3 contains 17 residues. V dropped 5 bases and J dropped 7 bases, with 24 bases sitting between them. Germline V lookup: CDR1 MGHRA, CDR2 YSYEKL.

The chain links TRBV10-3 to TRBJ1-5; D possibly corresponds to TRBD1 (5 bases). Germline assignment: CDR1 ENHRY and CDR2 SYGVKD. This CDR3 contains 15 residues. The V end lost 4 bases, the J end lost 0 bases, and 10 bases lay between the germline ends. CDR3 region: CAISAQGDSNQPQHF. Here the CDR3 DNA reads TGTGCCATCAGTGCCCAGGGAGATAGCAATCAGCCCCAGCATTTT.